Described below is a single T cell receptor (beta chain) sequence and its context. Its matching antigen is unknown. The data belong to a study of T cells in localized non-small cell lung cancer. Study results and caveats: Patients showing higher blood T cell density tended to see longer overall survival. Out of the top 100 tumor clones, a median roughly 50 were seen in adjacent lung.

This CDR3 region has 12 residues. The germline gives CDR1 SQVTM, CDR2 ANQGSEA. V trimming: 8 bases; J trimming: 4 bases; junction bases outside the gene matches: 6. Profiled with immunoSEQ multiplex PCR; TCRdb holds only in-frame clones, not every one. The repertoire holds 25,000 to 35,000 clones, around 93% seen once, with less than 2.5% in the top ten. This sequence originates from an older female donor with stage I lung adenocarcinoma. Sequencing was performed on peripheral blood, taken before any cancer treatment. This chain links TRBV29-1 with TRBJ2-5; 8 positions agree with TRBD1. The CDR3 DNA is TGCAGCTTTAGGACAGGGCCAGAGACCCAGTACTTC. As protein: CSFRTGPETQYF.